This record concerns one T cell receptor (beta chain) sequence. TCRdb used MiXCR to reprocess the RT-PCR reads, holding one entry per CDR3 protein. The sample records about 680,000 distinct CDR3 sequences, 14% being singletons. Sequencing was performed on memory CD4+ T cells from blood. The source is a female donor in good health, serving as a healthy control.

CDR3 bases: TGTGCCACCAGTGATTTGGGTTCGAGCGGAAACACCATATATTTT. The encoded protein is CATSDLGSSGNTIYF. The chain is built from TRBV24-1 and TRBJ1-3; D remains unclear. In germline, CDR1 is KGHDR, CDR2 SFDVKD. Trimming removed 0 bases from V and 4 bases from J, with 9 bases in between. The CDR3 length is 15 residues.